Many counts were recorded for the clone carrying this T cell receptor (beta chain). Antigen unknown. TCR beta CDR3 sequences were amplified from RNA transcripts. HTBI primers drove first-round RT-PCR of the TCR CDR3. TCRdb re-called the multiplex PCR reads through MiXCR, storing one row per CDR3 protein. The sample records approximately 690,000 distinct CDR3 sequences, about 15% being singletons. The sample belongs to a study of T cells in Graves' hyperthyroidism and ophthalmopathy. The CDR3 is 15 residues long. Looked up from germline, CDR1 is LGHDT and CDR2 is YNNKEL (reference sequence). With 2 bases removed from V and 2 bases from J, the gap between germline ends came to 11 bases. Findings and limits, study-wide: Most thyroid clonotypes expanded above 0.001 were also detected in blood.

Sequencing was carried out using blood. V is TRBV3-1 and J is TRBJ2-3; D may be TRBD1 (6 bases). The sequence was obtained from a woman aged 45-60 years with Graves' ophthalmopathy. CDR3 sequence: CASSQTGFNTDTQYF. The CDR3, as DNA: TGTGCCAGCAGCCAAACAGGGTTTAACACAGATACGCAGTATTTT.